This TCR beta chain was sequenced in a study of T cells in localized non-small cell lung cancer. General study points: Sequence data derive from only one tumor region, so heterogeneity remains possible. Adjacent lung exhibited a median of around 60 among the 100 most abundant tumor clones.

This table comes from immunoSEQ multiplex PCR, and its TCRdb copy is limited to in-frame clones, with some not included. The sample carries about 25,000 clones, approximately 90% recorded once. The CDR3 totals 14 residues. From germline, CDR1 is SGHKS and CDR2 YYEKEE (reference sequence). The V and J ends lost 5 bases and 5 bases respectively, with 16 bases between them. Regarding this clone: Its antigen remains unidentified.

The sample in question was peripheral blood mononuclear cells, obtained before any cancer treatment. The clonotype originates from a woman aged 35 to 70 with stage III lung adenocarcinoma. The rearrangement links TRBV5-5 to TRBJ2-5, with D perhaps matching TRBD1 (8 bases). This chain's CDR3 is CASSDTGGDETQYF. The CDR3 coding sequence is TGTGCCAGCAGTGATACAGGGGGGGATGAGACCCAGTACTTC.